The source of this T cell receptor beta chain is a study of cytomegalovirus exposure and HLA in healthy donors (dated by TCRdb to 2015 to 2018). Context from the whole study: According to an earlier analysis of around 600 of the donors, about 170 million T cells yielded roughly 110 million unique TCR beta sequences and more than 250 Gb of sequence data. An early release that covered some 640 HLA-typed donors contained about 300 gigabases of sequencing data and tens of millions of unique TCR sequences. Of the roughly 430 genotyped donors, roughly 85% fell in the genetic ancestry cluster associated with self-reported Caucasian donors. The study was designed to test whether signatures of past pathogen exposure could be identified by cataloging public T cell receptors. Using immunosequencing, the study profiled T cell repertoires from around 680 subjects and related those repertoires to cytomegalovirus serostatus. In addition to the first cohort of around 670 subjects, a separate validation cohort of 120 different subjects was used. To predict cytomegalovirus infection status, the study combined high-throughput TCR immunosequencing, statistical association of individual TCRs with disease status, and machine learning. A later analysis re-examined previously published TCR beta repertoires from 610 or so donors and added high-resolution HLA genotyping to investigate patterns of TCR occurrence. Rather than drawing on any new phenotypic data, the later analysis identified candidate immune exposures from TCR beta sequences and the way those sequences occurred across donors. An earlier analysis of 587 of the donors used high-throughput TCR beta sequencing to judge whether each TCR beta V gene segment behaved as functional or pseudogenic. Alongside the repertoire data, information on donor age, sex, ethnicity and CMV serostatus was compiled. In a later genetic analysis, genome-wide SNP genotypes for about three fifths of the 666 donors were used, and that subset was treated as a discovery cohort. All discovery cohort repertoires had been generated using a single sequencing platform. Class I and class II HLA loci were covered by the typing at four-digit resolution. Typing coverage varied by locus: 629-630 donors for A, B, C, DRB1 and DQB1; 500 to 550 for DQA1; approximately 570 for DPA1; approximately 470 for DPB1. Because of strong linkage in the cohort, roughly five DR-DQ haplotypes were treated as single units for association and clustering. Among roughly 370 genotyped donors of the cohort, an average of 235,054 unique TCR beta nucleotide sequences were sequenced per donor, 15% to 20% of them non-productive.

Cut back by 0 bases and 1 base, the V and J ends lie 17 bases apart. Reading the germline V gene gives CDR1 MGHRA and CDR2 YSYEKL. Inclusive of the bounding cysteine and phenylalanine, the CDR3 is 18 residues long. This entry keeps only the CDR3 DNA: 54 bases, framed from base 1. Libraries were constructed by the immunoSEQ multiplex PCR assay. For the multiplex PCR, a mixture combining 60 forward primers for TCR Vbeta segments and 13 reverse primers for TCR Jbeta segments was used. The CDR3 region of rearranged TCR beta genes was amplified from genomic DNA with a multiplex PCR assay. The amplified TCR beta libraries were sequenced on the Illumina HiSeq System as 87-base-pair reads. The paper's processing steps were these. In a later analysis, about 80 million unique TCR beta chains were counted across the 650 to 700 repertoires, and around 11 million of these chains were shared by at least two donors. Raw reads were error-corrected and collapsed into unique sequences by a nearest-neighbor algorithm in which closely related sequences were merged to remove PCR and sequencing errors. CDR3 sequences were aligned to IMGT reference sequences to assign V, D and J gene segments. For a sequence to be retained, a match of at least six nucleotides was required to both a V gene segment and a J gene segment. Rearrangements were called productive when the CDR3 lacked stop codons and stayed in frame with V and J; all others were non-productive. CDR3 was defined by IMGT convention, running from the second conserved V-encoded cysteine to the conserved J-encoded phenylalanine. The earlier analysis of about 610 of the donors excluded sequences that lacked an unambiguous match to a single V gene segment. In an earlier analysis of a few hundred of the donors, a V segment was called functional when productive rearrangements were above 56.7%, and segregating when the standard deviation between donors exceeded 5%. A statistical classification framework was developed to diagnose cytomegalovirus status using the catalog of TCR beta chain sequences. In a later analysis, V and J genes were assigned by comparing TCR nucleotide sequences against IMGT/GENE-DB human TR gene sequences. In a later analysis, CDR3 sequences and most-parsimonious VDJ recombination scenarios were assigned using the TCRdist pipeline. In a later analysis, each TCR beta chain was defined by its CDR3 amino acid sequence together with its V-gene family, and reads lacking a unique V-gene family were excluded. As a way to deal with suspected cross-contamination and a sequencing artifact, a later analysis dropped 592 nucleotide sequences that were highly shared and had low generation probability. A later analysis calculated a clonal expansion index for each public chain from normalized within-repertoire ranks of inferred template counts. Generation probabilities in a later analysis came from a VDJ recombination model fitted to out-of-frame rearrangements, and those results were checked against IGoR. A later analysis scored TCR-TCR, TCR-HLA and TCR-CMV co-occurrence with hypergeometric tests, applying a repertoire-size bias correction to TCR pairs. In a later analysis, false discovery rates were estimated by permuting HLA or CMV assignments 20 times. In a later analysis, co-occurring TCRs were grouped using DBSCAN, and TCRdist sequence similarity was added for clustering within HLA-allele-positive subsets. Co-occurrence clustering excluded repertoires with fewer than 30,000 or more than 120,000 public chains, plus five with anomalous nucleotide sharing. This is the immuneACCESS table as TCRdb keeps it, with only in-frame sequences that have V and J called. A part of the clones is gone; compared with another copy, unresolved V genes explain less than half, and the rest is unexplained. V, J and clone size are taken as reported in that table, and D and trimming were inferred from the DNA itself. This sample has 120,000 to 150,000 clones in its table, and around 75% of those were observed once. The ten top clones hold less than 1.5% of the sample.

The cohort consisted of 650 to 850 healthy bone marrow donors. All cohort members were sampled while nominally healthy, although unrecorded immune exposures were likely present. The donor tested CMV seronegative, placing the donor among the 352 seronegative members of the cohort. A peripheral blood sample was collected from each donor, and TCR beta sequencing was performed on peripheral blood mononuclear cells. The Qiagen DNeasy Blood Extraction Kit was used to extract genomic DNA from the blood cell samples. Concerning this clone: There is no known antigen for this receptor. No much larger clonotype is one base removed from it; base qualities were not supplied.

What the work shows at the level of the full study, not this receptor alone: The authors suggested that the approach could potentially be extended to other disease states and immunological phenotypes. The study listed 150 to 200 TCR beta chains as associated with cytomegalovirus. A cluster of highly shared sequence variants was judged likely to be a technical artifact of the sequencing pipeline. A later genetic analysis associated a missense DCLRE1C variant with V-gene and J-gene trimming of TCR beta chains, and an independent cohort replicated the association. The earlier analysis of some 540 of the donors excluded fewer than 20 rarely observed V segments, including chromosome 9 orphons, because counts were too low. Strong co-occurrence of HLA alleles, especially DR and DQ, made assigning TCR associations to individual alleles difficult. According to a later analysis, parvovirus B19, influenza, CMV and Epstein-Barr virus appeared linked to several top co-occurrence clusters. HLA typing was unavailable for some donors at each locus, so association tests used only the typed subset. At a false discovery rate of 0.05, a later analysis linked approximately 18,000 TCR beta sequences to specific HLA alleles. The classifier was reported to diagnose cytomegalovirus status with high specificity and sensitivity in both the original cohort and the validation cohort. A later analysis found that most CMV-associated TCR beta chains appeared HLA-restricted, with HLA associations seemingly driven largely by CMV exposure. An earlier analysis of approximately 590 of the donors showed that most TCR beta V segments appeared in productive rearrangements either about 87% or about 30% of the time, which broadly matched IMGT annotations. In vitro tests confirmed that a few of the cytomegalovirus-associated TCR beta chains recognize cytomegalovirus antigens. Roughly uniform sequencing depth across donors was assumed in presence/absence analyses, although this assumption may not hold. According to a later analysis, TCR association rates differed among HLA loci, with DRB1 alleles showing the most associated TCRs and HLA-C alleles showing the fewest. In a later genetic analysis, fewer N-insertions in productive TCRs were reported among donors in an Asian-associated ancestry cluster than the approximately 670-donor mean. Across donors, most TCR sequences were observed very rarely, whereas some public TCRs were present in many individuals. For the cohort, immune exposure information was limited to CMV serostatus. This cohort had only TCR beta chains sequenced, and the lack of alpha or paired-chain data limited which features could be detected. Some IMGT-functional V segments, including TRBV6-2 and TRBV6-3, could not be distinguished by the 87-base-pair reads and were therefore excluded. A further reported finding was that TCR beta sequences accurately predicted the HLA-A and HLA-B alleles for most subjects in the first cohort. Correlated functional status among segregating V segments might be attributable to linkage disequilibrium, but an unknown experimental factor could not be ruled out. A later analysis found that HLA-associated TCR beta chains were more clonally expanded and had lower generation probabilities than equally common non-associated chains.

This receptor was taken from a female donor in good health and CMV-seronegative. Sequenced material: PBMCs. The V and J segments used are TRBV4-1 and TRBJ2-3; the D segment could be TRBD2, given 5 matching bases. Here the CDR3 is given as CASSQERGASGGTDTQYF. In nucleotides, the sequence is TGCGCCAGCAGCCAAGAGAGAGGAGCCTCCGGGGGCACAGATACGCAGTATTTT.